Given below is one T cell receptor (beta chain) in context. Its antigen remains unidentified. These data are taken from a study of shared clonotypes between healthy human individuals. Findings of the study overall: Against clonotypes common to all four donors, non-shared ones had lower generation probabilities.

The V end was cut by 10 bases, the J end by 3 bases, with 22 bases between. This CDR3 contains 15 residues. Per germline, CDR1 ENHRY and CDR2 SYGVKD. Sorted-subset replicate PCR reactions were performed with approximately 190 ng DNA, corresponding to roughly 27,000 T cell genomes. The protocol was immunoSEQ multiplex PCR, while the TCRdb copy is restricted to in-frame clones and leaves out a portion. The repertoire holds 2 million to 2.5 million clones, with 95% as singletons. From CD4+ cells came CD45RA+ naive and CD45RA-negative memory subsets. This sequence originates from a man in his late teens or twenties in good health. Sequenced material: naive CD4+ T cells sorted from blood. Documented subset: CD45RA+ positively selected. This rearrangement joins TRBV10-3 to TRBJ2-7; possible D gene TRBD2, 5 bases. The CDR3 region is CATGPAGMEGYEQYF. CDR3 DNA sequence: TGTGCCACTGGACCAGCCGGGATGGAAGGCTACGAGCAGTACTTC.